The 12 T cell receptor beta chains presented below share a single source sample, sequenced in a study of T cell responses to AZD1222 COVID-19 vaccine (dated by TCRdb to the early 2020s). Library preparation employed the immunoSEQ multiplex PCR assay. Sourced from immuneACCESS, this table was stored by TCRdb with only in-frame sequences that have V and J called. A share of the clones is absent; for the studies checked, an unresolved V gene accounts for under half, and the remainder has no known explanation. The sample table holds about 66,000 clones, of which around nine tenths were seen once. Jointly, the top ten make up less than 7% of the sample. In the paper's terms, the time point label means: about 28 days (+/-7) after the second vaccine dose. This specimen's treatment or condition label, per the study, means: meningococcal conjugate vaccine given as trial control. The specimen was peripheral blood, collected 28 days after the second dose of the MenACWY control vaccine. The receptors originated from an adult who received the MenACWY meningococcal vaccine as a control.

This sequence joins TRBV11-2 and TRBJ2-2, with D perhaps being TRBD1 or TRBD2 (5 bases each). Trimming stripped 4 bases from V and 6 bases from J, with 27 bases between. This CDR3 region has 19 residues. Looked up from germline, CDR1 is SGHAT and CDR2 is FQNNGV. CDR3 region: CASSWGPDPGPGWAGELFF. CDR3 in DNA: TGTGCCAGCAGCTGGGGACCCGATCCGGGGCCCGGGTGGGCCGGGGAGCTGTTTTTT.

This sequence joins TRBV6-5 and TRBJ2-7; 8 nucleotides line up with TRBD2. The CDR3 consists of 15 residues. V lost 8 bases and J lost 1; bases outside the gene matches: 10. CDR1 and CDR2 (germline): MNHEY, SVGAGI. The DNA for the CDR3 is TGTGCCAGCTTGGGGGGCGGGAGGTTTTCCTACGAGCAGTACTTC. The encoded protein is CASLGGGRFSYEQYF.

The gene calls are TRBV10-2 and TRBJ2-3; 7 bases agree with TRBD2. V lost 7 bases and J lost 5; bases outside the gene matches: 12. CDR1 and CDR2 from the germline V gene are WSHSY and SAAADI. There are 15 residues in the CDR3. CDR3 in amino acids: CASIRTAGVGDTQYF. CDR3 bases: TGCGCCAGCATTCGAACGGCGGGAGTTGGAGATACGCAGTATTTT.

This clone was detected once. The J gene is TRBJ2-7, the V gene TRBV7-8; D may be TRBD1 or TRBD2 (5 bases each). Per germline, CDR1 SGHVS and CDR2 FQNEAQ. CDR3 length: 16 amino acids. Trimming shortened V by 4 bases and J by 0 bases, and 16 bases separated the two germline ends. CDR3 nucleotides: TGTGCCAGCAGCTACCTCGAGGGGCAGGCCTCCTACGAGCAGTACTTC. This sequence encodes CASSYLEGQASYEQYF. The full variable domain, rest sourced from reference TRBV7-8 and TRBJ2-7, is GAGVSQSPRYKVAKRGQDVALRCDPISGHVSLFWYQQALGQGPEFLTYFQNEAQLDKSGLPSDRFFAERPEGSVSTLKIQRTQQEDSAVYLCASSYLEGQASYEQYFGPGTRLTVT.

CDR3 in DNA: TGTGCCAGCAGCTCCAGGGAGAATCAGCCCCAGCATTTT. Protein sequence: CASSSRENQPQHF. The chain joins TRBV7-2 to TRBJ1-5; D possibly corresponds to TRBD1 (5 bases). Trimming took 4 bases from V and 4 from J, leaving 8 bases between them. This CDR3 region has 13 residues. Germline V gene data show CDR1 as SGHTA and CDR2 as FQGNSA.

This chain joins TRBV11-2 and TRBJ2-2; weak D call: TRBD2 (5 bases). The V end was cut by 3 bases, the J end by 4 bases, with 12 bases between. The CDR3 is 15 amino acids. Per germline, CDR1 SGHAT and CDR2 FQNNGV. CDR3 DNA: TGTGCCAGCAGCTTGGCCGGGGTGGGCACCGGGGAGCTGTTTTTT. Translated: CASSLAGVGTGELFF.

The chain is built from TRBV29-1 and TRBJ1-1; D might be TRBD1 (5 bases). CDR3 length: 15 amino acids. V was trimmed by 5 bases and J by 6 bases, leaving 22 bases between them. From germline, CDR1 is SQVTM and CDR2 ANQGSEA. Here the CDR3 reads CSVSSVGGGGPEAFF. In DNA, the CDR3 is TGCAGCGTTTCGAGTGTGGGTGGGGGAGGTCCTGAAGCTTTCTTT.

This clone was detected only once. The chain uses TRBV15 and TRBJ2-3; 10 nucleotides match TRBD2. The junction had 8 bases not matched to a gene; V was cut back by 7 bases and J by 4 bases. CDR1 and CDR2 from the germline V gene are LNHNV and YYDKDF (reference sequence). The length of the CDR3 is 15 residues. For the CDR3, the DNA is TGTGCCACCAAAAGAGCGGGAGGGGAGGCAGATACGCAGTATTTT. Its translation: CATKRAGGEADTQYF.

This clone appeared once. The V gene is TRBV29-1, the J gene TRBJ1-1; D is uncertain. The CDR3 loop spans 11 amino acids. With 4 bases removed from V and 6 bases from J, the gap between germline ends came to 9 bases. The germline gives CDR1 SQVTM, CDR2 ANQGSEA. Written as DNA, the CDR3 is TGCAGCGTTGTTTGGTACGCTGAAGCTTTCTTT. Protein: CSVVWYAEAFF.

This chain connects TRBV11-2 to TRBJ2-3; 7 bases match TRBD2. V was clipped by 5 bases and J by 5 bases; unmatched bases: 13. This CDR3 region has 16 residues. Germline CDR1 is SGHAT and CDR2 is FQNNGV. CDR3 region: CASSLHRLAGQDTQYF. The CDR3 nucleotides are TGTGCCAGCAGCCTGCACCGACTAGCTGGTCAAGATACGCAGTATTTT. The complete variable domain, with remaining parts taken from reference TRBV11-2 and TRBJ2-3, reads EAGVAQSPRYKIIEKRQSVAFWCNPISGHATLYWYQQILGQGPKLLIQFQNNGVVDDSQLPKDRFSAERLKGVDSTLKIQPAKLEDSAVYLCASSLHRLAGQDTQYFGPGTRLTVL.

The V call is TRBV11-3, the J call TRBJ2-7, with TRBD1 matching over 9 bases. Germline CDR1 and CDR2: SGHNT and YENEEA. The CDR3 is made up of 13 amino acids. V lost 5 bases and J lost 6; bases outside the gene matches: 5. The CDR3 loop is CASSRDRVSEQYF. DNA for the CDR3: TGTGCCAGCAGCAGGGACAGGGTCAGCGAGCAGTACTTC.

The V and J genes are TRBV28 and TRBJ2-2; D not certain. Trimming left V 3 bases short and J 1 base short, with 9 bases between. Germline V gene sequence: CDR1 MDHEN, CDR2 SYDVKM. The CDR3 has 15 amino acids. The CDR3 spells CASSFNRGNTGELFF. CDR3 coding DNA: TGTGCCAGCAGTTTTAACAGAGGGAACACCGGGGAGCTGTTTTTT.